These 14 T cell receptor beta chains came from one sample sequenced in a study of identical twins. TCRdb independently ran MiXCR on the 5' RACE reads; one entry per CDR3 protein. This table has hundreds of thousands of distinct CDR3 sequences, around 12% appearing once. These data also formed part of another study, on yellow fever vaccine responses in identical twins.

Sequencing was performed on PBMCs. These receptors all come from a woman younger than 35 in good health.

The chain is built from TRBV19 and TRBJ2-3, with 9 bases identical to TRBD2. Germline loops: CDR1 LNHDA, CDR2 SQIVND (reference sequence). The length of the CDR3 is 16 residues. The junction had 7 bases not matched to a gene; V was cut back by 6 bases and J by 0 bases. The CDR3 loop is CASRYASGESTDTQYF. The DNA for the CDR3 is TGTGCCAGTAGATACGCTAGCGGGGAGAGCACAGATACGCAGTATTTT.

The table lists this clonotype with a few counts. The chain joins TRBV12-3 or TRBV12-4 to TRBJ1-5; D remains unclear. CDR3 length: 13 amino acids. V gave up 5 bases and J gave up 7 bases, with 12 bases separating them. Here the CDR3 DNA reads TGTGCCAGCAGTACTCAGCAGGAACAGCCCCAGCATTTT. Its protein is CASSTQQEQPQHF.

The chain employs TRBV29-1 and TRBJ1-2; no clear D. V lost 6 bases to trimming and J lost 2 bases, with 10 bases between them. Germline lookup yields CDR1 SQVTM and CDR2 ANQGSEA. This CDR3 contains 12 residues. CDR3 sequence (DNA): TGCAGCGTGGGGAGAGAGAACTATGGCTACACCTTC. Its protein product is CSVGRENYGYTF.

This chain connects TRBV5-1 to TRBJ1-5, with D perhaps TRBD1 (6 bases). Per the germline V gene, CDR1 is SGHRS and CDR2 is YFSETQ. Trimming took 4 bases from V and 8 from J, leaving 16 bases between them. The CDR3 extends over 14 amino acids. DNA of the CDR3: TGCGCCAGCAGCGTTGGATCAGGGGCAGAGCCCCAGCATTTT. The encoded protein is CASSVGSGAEPQHF.

This clonotype was observed at least ten times. One end of the junction is discordant with germline, which a read error may explain. This chain connects TRBV12-3 or TRBV12-4 to TRBJ2-7; TRBD1 matches 8 bases. The CDR3 sequence is 12 residues long. The DNA of the CDR3 is TGTGCCAGCAGTTTAGATTGGGGACAGGAGAACTTC. It translates to CASSLDWGQENF.

The table lists this clonotype with a few counts. The chain joins TRBV6-5 to TRBJ2-7; a possible D gene is TRBD1 (6 bases). Germline CDR1 reads MNHEY; CDR2 reads SVGAGI. Trimming pared 2 bases from V and 2 bases from J, leaving 10 bases between. This CDR3 region has 14 residues. The CDR3 nucleotides are TGTGCCAGCAGTTACACGACAGGAGCCTACGAGCAGTACTTC. This encodes CASSYTTGAYEQYF.

The table lists this clonotype with a few counts. CDR3 sequence (DNA): TGTGCCAGCACCACAAGTGGAGACAATCAGCCCCAGCATTTT. Translating it yields CASTTSGDNQPQHF. The gene calls are TRBV12-3 or TRBV12-4 and TRBJ1-5; D gene uncertain. The V gene lost 7 bases and the J gene lost 3 bases, with 13 bases spanning the gap. CDR3 size: 14 residues.

This clonotype was counted ten times or more. The chain uses TRBV28 and TRBJ1-5; tentatively, D is TRBD1 (5 bases). V gave up 2 bases and J gave up 4 bases, with 9 bases separating them. Germline loops: CDR1 MDHEN, CDR2 SYDVKM. The CDR3 covers 14 residues. The CDR3 DNA reads as TGTGCCAGCAGTTTAGGGGGAGCAAATCAGCCCCAGCATTTT. Translated: CASSLGGANQPQHF.

This clonotype was detected ten times or more. The rearrangement joins TRBV5-1 to TRBJ2-1; D is perhaps TRBD1 (6 bases). This CDR3 is 12 amino acids long. Trimming removed 3 bases at V and 9 bases at J, with 10 bases between. Germline V lookup: CDR1 SGHRS, CDR2 YFSETQ. The CDR3 region has the DNA TGCGCCAGCAGCTCTACAGGGACTGAGCAGTTCTTC. Translation: CASSSTGTEQFF. Full variable domain (missing parts from reference TRBV5-1 and TRBJ2-1): KAGVTQTPRYLIKTRGQQVTLSCSPISGHRSVSWYQQTPGQGLQFLFEYFSETQRNKGNFPGRFSGRQFSNSRSEMNVSTLELGDSALYLCASSSTGTEQFFGPGTRLTVL.

The chain recombines TRBV3-1 with TRBJ2-7; 7 bases map to TRBD1. Germline V gene data show CDR1 as LGHDT and CDR2 as YNNKEL (reference sequence). Germline trimming cut 0 bases from V and 0 bases from J; bases unmatched to any gene: 5. The CDR3 spans 16 residues. For the CDR3, the DNA is TGTGCCAGCAGCCAAGATTCCCGGGACAGCTCCTACGAGCAGTACTTC. Residues: CASSQDSRDSSYEQYF.

This rearrangement joins TRBV3-1 to TRBJ2-1; 9 bases map to TRBD2. Unmatched junction bases numbered 6, after V lost 4 bases and J lost 5 bases. Germline lookup yields CDR1 LGHDT and CDR2 YNNKEL (reference sequence). This CDR3 has 15 residues. The CDR3 coding sequence is TGTGCCAGCAGCCTAGCGGGGGTGATTAACAATGAGCAGTTCTTC. Encoded protein: CASSLAGVINNEQFF.

V and J are TRBV20-1 and TRBJ2-7; D is uncertain. The CDR3 is 15 residues long. V was cut by 0 bases and J by 0 bases, with 12 bases left in between. CDR1 is DFQATT, CDR2 SNEGSKA, per germline (reference sequence). The CDR3 DNA reads TGCAGTGCTAGAGATACCGGGTCTAGCTCCTACGAGCAGTACGTC. Translated, it gives CSARDTGSSSYEQYV.

V usage is TRBV7-9 and J usage is TRBJ2-3; D may match TRBD1 or TRBD2 (6 bases each). The V end was cut by 3 bases, the J end by 2 bases, with 12 bases between. CDR1 and CDR2 from the germline V gene are SEHNR and FQNEAQ (reference sequence). This CDR3 contains 15 residues. The CDR3 region has the DNA TGTGCCAGCAGCTTGCGGGCGGGACACACAGATACGCAGTATTTT. It specifies CASSLRAGHTDTQYF.

J is TRBJ2-2 and V is TRBV19; 9 bases fit TRBD1. This CDR3 spans 15 amino acids. Germline assignment: CDR1 LNHDA and CDR2 SQIVND (reference sequence). The ends lost 3 bases at V and 3 bases at J; junction bases unmatched: 2. As DNA, the CDR3 is TGTGCCAGTAGTATTGGGACAGGGTACACCGGGGAGCTGTTTTTT. Translated, it gives CASSIGTGYTGELFF.